These 17 T cell receptor beta chains were all obtained from the same sample, sequenced in a study of identical twins. Via MiXCR, TCRdb re-called the 5' RACE reads, giving one row per CDR3 protein. The profile covers some 1,600,000 distinct CDR3 sequences, with 32% appearing a single time and about 0.27% taken by the ten largest. Sequencing input: cord blood. Every receptor here comes from a newborn girl in good health.

In this sample, this clonotype turned up a few times. The J gene is TRBJ2-2, the V gene TRBV12-3 or TRBV12-4, with D uncertain. The V and J ends lost 3 bases and 5 bases respectively, with 10 bases between them. CDR3 length: 14 residues. The CDR3 region has the DNA TGTGCCAGCAGTTTTTTTGAAGGGACCGGGGAGCTGTTTTTT. It translates to CASSFFEGTGELFF.

This clonotype was counted only a few times. V gene TRBV7-2 combines with J gene TRBJ1-2; tentatively, D is TRBD1 (5 bases). Germline loops: CDR1 SGHTA, CDR2 FQGNSA. Trimming stripped 5 bases from V and 5 bases from J, with 21 bases between. There are 16 residues in the CDR3. The chain's CDR3 is CASSPQDRLTAYGYTF. The DNA for the CDR3 is TGTGCCAGCAGCCCTCAGGATCGTTTGACAGCTTATGGCTACACCTTC.

This chain connects TRBV6-1 to TRBJ2-1, with a possible D match to TRBD2 (6 bases). The germline V gene has CDR1 MNHNS and CDR2 SASEGT. This CDR3 has 13 residues. V dropped 2 bases and J dropped 9 bases, with 11 bases sitting between them. The CDR3 sequence: CASSELRGSEQFF. CDR3 DNA: TGTGCCAGCAGTGAATTGCGGGGATCTGAGCAGTTCTTC.

This clonotype was detected ten times or more. The V and J genes are TRBV25-1 and TRBJ2-7, with D uncertain. Deletions cut 5 bases from V and 5 bases from J, with 16 bases between. The CDR3 has 14 amino acids. The germline V gene encodes CDR1 MGHDK and CDR2 SYGVNS. For the CDR3, the DNA is TGTGCCAGCAGTCCACAAGGAGCTTTGAACGAGCAGTACTTC. The encoded protein is CASSPQGALNEQYF.

The rearrangement uses TRBV29-1 and TRBJ2-6; 9 nucleotides match TRBD1. Germline V lookup: CDR1 SQVTM, CDR2 ANQGSEA. The CDR3 totals 16 residues. The J segment lost 1 base and the V segment lost 4 bases, leaving 5 bases of the junction unmatched. The CDR3 bases are TGCAGCGTTGGGGACAGGGTAATTTCTGGGGCCAACGTCCTGACTTTC. This codes for CSVGDRVISGANVLTF.

V and J are TRBV5-1 and TRBJ2-3; 12 bases agree with TRBD2. The V gene end was trimmed by 0 bases and the J gene end by 4 bases; junction bases not matched to a gene: 3. The V gene's germline CDR1 is SGHRS and CDR2 YFSETQ. This CDR3 is built from 16 residues. CDR3 region: CASSLGLAGESDTQYF. CDR3 nucleotide sequence: TGCGCCAGCAGCTTGGGACTAGCGGGAGAATCAGATACGCAGTATTTT.

V is TRBV24-1 and J is TRBJ2-1; 9 nucleotides agree with TRBD2. The tail of the sequence fits TRBJ2-7 better, so the J call may be wrong. The CDR3 spans 16 residues. In germline, CDR1 is KGHDR, CDR2 SFDVKD. The CDR3 protein is CATSEGSGSSYNEQYF. CDR3 coding DNA: TGTGCCACCAGTGAGGGTAGCGGGAGCTCCTACAATGAGCAGTACTTC.

This sequence joins TRBV20-1 and TRBJ1-1; weak D call: TRBD1 (5 bases). There are 14 residues in the CDR3. V was clipped by 3 bases and J by 1 base, with 12 bases between them. Germline-derived CDR1 and CDR2 are DFQATT and SNEGSKA (reference sequence). In nucleotides, the CDR3 is TGCAGTGCTAGGCGTGGGGGGACGAACACTGAAGCTTTCTTT. Its protein product is CSARRGGTNTEAFF.

At least ten counts were recorded for this clonotype. The genes are TRBV6-6 and TRBJ1-2; D not certain. Germline assignment: CDR1 MNHNY and CDR2 SVGAGI (reference sequence). The CDR3 totals 11 residues. With 0 bases removed from V and 8 bases from J, the gap between germline ends came to 4 bases. The CDR3: CASSYSWGYTF. DNA for the CDR3: TGTGCCAGCAGTTACTCCTGGGGCTACACCTTC.

This clonotype was recorded only once. This chain links TRBV7-6 with TRBJ2-1; 8 nucleotides align to TRBD2. V shed 4 bases, J shed 5 bases, and the junction held 19 bases outside the gene matches. This CDR3 is 19 amino acids long. CDR1 and CDR2 from the germline V gene are SGHVS and FNYEAQ. CDR3 bases: TGTGCCAGCAGCTCCCAAAAGATTCGGGGGGGTTATACCCACAATGAGCAGTTCTTC. It specifies CASSSQKIRGGYTHNEQFF.

CDR3 in amino acids: CASSLEGLVTEAFF. CDR3 in DNA: TGCGCCAGCAGCTTGGAGGGGTTGGTCACTGAAGCTTTCTTT. The chain joins TRBV5-1 to TRBJ1-1; tentatively, D is TRBD1 (5 bases). Germline CDR1 and CDR2: SGHRS and YFSETQ. Trimming took off 0 bases at V and 4 bases at J, with 10 bases between the two ends. The CDR3 loop spans 14 amino acids.

The table lists this clonotype with many counts. The chain couples TRBV28 to TRBJ2-7; 9 nucleotides match TRBD1. V dropped 5 bases and J dropped 5; count of bases not matched to a gene: 7. Germline V lookup: CDR1 MDHEN, CDR2 SYDVKM. CDR3 length equals 14 residues. CDR3: CASSPYRGHNEQYF. The CDR3 DNA is TGTGCCAGCAGTCCCTACAGGGGGCACAACGAGCAGTACTTC.

The rearrangement uses TRBV10-3 and TRBJ2-3, with 11 bases aligning to TRBD2. With 1 base clipped from V and 4 bases from J, the junction kept 10 bases outside the gene matches. CDR3 length: 18 residues. The V gene's germline CDR1 is ENHRY and CDR2 SYGVKD. This CDR3 reads CAISEFVVLAGDSDTQYF. The CDR3 DNA follows: TGTGCCATCAGTGAGTTCGTAGTACTAGCGGGAGATTCAGATACGCAGTATTTT.

This clonotype was seen just once. This may be a read error, as it is one base from a much larger clone. This chain connects TRBV5-1 to TRBJ2-5; D remains unclear. Looked up from germline, CDR1 is SGHRS and CDR2 is YFSETQ. There are 13 residues in the CDR3. In DNA, the CDR3 is TGCGCCGGCAGCTGGGCAGCTCAAGAGACCCAGTACTTC. It yields the protein CAGSWAAQETQYF.

The chain joins TRBV6-1 to TRBJ1-6, with D possibly TRBD1 on 5 matching bases. Trimming shortened V by 2 bases and J by 6 bases, and 14 bases separated the two germline ends. The V gene's germline CDR1 is MNHNS and CDR2 SASEGT. CDR3 length equals 16 residues. DNA for the CDR3: TGTGCCAGCAGTGAACGGGGAGCCAGGGTTAATTCACCCCTCCACTTT. Amino acids: CASSERGARVNSPLHF.

This clonotype was picked up a small number of times. This chain joins TRBV6-6 and TRBJ2-1; 8 bases fit TRBD2. Germline lookup yields CDR1 MNHNY and CDR2 SVGAGI (reference sequence). With V trimmed by 10 bases and J by 1 base, 9 bases remained unmatched. This CDR3 spans 15 amino acids. CDR3 DNA: TGTGCCACGAGTCCGGGACTAGGGTCCTACAATGAGCAGTTCTTC. Amino acids: CATSPGLGSYNEQFF.

V gene TRBV28 combines with J gene TRBJ2-5; TRBD2 agrees at 14 bases. The trim removed 5 bases at V and 11 bases at J, leaving 16 bases unmatched. Germline V CDR1 and CDR2: MDHEN, SYDVKM. CDR3 length equals 17 residues. The CDR3 region is CASSLGTSGRGYNEQYF. The CDR3 region has the DNA TGTGCCAGCAGTCTAGGGACTAGCGGGAGAGGCTACAATGAGCAGTACTTC.